This T cell receptor beta chain appears in the sequencing data of a study of blood T cell repertoires in COVID-19. V was cut by 4 bases and J by 4 bases, with 7 bases left in between. This CDR3 is 12 amino acids long. From germline, CDR1 is LGHNA and CDR2 YNFKEQ. Sequencing used immunoSEQ multiplex PCR; TCRdb keeps in-frame clones, though not all of them. The top ten hold roughly 4% of the sample, which has over 100,000 clones, approximately 90% seen once. This TCR was recovered from a man aged 60-69 years with COVID-19, enrolled during active disease. Input material: peripheral blood. This sequence joins TRBV4-2 and TRBJ1-2; possibly TRBD1 for D (5 bases). Here the CDR3 DNA reads TGTGCCAGCAGCCCCGACAGCTATGGCTACACCTTC. Its protein is CASSPDSYGYTF.